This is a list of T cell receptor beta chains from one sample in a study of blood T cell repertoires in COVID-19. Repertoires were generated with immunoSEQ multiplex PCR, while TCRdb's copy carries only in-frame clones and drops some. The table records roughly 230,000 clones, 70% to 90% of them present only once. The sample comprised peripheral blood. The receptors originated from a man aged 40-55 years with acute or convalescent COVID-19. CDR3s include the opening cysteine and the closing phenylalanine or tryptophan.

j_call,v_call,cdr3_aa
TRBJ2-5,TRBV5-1,CASSSEPTSSFGETQYF
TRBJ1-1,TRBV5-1,CASSLRGTGWDTEAFF
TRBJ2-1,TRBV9,CASSVGGSLSYNEQFF
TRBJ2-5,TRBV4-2,CASSQVFSPQRGIQETQYF
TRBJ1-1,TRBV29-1,CSVDPRGTTEAFF
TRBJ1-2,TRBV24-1,CATSDATGGRYGYTF
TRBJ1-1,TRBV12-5,CASGLFWGGAFF
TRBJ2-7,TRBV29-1,CSVGGTGLYEQYF
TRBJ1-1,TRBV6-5,CASSPLPGGFPEAFF
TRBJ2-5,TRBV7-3,CASSEQTGPQYF
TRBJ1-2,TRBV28,CASKQVRDRVYSTF
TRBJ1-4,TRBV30,CAWGEGITNEKLFF
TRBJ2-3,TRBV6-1,CASSEAWTSGGSDTQYF
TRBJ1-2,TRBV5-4,CASSRDRGYGYTF
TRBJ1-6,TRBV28,CASSLPGQHNSPLHF
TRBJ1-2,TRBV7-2,CASSSERNYGYTF
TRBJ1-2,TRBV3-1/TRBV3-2,CASSPLIGQGSGYTF
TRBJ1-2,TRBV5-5,CASSRPWDMDGYTF
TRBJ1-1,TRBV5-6,CASSLNGGPRNTEAFF
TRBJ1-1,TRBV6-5,CASSPTGTPNTEAFF
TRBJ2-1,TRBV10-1,CASSEVTSGKGGEQFF
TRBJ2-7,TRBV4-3,CASSQETGYEQYF
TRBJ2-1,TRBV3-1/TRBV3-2,CASSQVGGGSYNEQFF
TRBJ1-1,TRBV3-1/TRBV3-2,CASKRKGQGRAEAFF
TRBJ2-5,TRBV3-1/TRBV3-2,CASSGGGAAETQYF
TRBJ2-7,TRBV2,CASSEGASGGYVGYEQYF
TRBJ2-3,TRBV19,CASSIMGQGSTDTQYF